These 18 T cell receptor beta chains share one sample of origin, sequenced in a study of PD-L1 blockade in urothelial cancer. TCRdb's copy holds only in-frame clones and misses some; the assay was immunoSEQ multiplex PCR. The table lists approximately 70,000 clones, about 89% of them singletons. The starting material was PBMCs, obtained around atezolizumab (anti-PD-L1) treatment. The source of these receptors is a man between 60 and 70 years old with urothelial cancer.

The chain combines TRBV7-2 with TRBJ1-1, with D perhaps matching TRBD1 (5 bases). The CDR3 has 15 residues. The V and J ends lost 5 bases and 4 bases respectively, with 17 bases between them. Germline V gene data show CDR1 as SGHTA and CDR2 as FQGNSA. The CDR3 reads CASSQYRGKGTEAFF. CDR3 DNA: TGTGCCAGCAGCCAATATCGGGGGAAGGGCACTGAAGCTTTCTTT.

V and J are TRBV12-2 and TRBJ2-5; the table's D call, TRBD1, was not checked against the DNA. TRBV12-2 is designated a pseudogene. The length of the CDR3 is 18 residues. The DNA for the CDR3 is TGTGCAAGTCGCTTAGCTCCGTTTTTGTGGACACCGCAAGAGACCCAGTACTTC. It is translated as CASRLAPFLWTPQETQYF.

The CDR3 DNA follows: TGTGCCATCAGTGAGTCGTTAGAGGACCAAGAGACCCAGTACTTC. Amino acids: CAISESLEDQETQYF. The V gene is TRBV10-3, the J gene TRBJ2-5; D uncertain. The V gene's germline CDR1 is ENHRY and CDR2 SYGVKD. This CDR3 region has 15 residues. Trimming took 0 bases from V and 0 from J, leaving 8 bases between them.

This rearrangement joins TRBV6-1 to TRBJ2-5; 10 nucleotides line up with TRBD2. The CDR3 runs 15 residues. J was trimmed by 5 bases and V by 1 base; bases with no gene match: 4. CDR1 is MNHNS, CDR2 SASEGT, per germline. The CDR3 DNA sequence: TGTGCCAGCAGTGAAGAGGGACTAGCGAGGGAGACCCAGTACTTC. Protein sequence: CASSEEGLARETQYF.

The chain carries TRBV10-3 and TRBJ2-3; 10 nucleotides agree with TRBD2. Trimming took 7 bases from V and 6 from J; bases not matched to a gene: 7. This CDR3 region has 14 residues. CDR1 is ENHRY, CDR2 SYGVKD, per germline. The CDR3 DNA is TGTGCCATCACGGCTAGCGGGAGAGAGGATACGCAGTATTTT. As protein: CAITASGREDTQYF.

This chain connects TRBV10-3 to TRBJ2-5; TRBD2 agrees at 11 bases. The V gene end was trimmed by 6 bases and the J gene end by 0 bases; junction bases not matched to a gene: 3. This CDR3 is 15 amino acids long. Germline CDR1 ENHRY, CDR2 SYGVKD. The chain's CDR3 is CAIRPGLADQETQYF. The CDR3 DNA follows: TGTGCCATCAGGCCGGGACTAGCGGACCAAGAGACCCAGTACTTC.

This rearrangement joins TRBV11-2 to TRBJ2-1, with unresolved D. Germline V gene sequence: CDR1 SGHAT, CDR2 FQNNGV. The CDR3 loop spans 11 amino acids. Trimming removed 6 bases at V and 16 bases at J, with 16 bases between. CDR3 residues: CASRSSIIEFF. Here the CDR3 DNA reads TGTGCCAGCAGATCCTCTATTATAGAATTCTTC.

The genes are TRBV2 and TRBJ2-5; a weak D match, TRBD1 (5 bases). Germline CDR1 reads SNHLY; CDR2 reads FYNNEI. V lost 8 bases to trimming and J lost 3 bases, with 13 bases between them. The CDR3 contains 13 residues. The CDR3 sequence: CASLRQTKETQYF. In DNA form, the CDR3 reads TGTGCCAGCCTAAGACAGACCAAAGAGACCCAGTACTTC.

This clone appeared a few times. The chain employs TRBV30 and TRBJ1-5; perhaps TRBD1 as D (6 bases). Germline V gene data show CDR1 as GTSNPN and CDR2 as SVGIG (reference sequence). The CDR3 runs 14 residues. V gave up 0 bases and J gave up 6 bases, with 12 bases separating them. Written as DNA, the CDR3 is TGTGCCTGGAGTGTAAAAGGGGGAAGTCAGCCCCAGCATTTT. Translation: CAWSVKGGSQPQHF.

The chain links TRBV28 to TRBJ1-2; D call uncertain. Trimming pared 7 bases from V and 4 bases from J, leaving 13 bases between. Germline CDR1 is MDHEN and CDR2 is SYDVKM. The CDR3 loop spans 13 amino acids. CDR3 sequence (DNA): TGTGCCAGCACTGACTCCGGACTCTATGGCTACACCTTC. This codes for CASTDSGLYGYTF.

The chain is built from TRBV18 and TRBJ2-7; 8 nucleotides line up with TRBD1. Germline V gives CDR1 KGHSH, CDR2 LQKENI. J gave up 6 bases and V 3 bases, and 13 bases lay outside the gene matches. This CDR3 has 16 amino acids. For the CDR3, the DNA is TGTGCCAGCTCACCCCAGGGGGCCAGGGCAAATGGCGAGCAGTACTTC. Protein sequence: CASSPQGARANGEQYF. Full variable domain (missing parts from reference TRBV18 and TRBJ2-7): NAGVMQNPRHLVRRRGQEARLRCSPMKGHSHVYWYRQLPEEGLKFMVYLQKENIIDESGMPKERFSAEFPKEGPSILRIQQVVRGDSAAYFCASSPQGARANGEQYFGPGTRLTVT.

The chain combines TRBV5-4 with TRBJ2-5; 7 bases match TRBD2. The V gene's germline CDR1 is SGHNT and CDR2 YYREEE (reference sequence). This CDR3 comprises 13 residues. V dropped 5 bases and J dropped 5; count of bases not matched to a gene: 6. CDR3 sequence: CASRPGGRETQYF. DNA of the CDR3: TGTGCCAGCAGACCCGGGGGGAGGGAGACCCAGTACTTC.

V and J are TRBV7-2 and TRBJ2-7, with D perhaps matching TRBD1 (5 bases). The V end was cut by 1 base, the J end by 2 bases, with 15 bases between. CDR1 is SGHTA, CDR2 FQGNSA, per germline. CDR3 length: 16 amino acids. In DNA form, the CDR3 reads TGTGCCAGCAGCTTAGTAGGGGCGGTGGTTGCCTACGAGCAGTACTTC. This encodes CASSLVGAVVAYEQYF.

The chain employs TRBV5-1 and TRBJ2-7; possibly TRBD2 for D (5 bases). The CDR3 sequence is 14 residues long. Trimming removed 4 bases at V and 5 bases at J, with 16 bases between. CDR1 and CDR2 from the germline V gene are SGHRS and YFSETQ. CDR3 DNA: TGCGCCAGCAGCATTACGGGATCCATCAACGAGCAGTACTTC. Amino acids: CASSITGSINEQYF.

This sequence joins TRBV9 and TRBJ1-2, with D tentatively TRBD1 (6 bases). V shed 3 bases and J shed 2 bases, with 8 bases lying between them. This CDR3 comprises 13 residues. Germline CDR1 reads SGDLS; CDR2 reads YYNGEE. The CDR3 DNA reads TGTGCCAGCAGCGCGGGGGGCAACTATGGCTACACCTTC. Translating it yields CASSAGGNYGYTF. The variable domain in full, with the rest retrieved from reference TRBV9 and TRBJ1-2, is DSGVTQTPKHLITATGQRVTLRCSPRSGDLSVYWYQQSLDQGLQFLIQYYNGEERAKGNILERFSAQQFPDLHSELNLSSLELGDSALYFCASSAGGNYGYTFGSGTRLTVV.

The CDR3 sequence: CASSERQATNEKLFF. The CDR3 DNA follows: TGTGCCAGCAGCGAAAGACAGGCAACTAATGAAAAACTGTTTTTT. V is TRBV7-9 and J is TRBJ1-4, with TRBD1 as a possible D gene (6 bases). V lost 5 bases and J lost 0, with 10 bases in between. Germline CDR1 SEHNR, CDR2 FQNEAQ (reference sequence). The CDR3 has 15 residues.

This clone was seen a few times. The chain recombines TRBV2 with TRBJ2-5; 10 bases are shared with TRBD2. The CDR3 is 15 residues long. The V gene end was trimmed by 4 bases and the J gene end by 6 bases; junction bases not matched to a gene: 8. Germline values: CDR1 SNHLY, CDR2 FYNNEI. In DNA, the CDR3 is TGTGCCAGCAGTGCTCGGATGGGACTAGCGAAGACCCAGTACTTC. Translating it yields CASSARMGLAKTQYF.

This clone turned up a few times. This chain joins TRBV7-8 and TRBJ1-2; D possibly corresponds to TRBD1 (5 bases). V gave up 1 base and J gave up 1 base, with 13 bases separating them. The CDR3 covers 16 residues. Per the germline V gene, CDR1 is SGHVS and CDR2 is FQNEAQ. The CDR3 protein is CASSLEGMGFNYGYTF. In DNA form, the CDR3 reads TGTGCCAGCAGCTTAGAGGGGATGGGGTTTAACTATGGCTACACCTTC.